The present T cell receptor (beta chain) was sequenced within a study of graft-versus-host responses after intestinal transplantation. Study at large: Multivisceral, liver-intestinal, or isolated intestinal grafts went to recipients. The whole recipient group had anti-thymocyte globulin induction followed by tacrolimus and steroids for approximately three years. Notes on the study in general: GvH clones appeared in recipient marrow, some first in ileum or blood.

Clones were sequenced by immunoSEQ multiplex PCR, and TCRdb holds only the in-frame ones, with some missing. The table has about 82,000 clones, about nine tenths seen once. To note about this clone: The antigen is undetermined.

The CDR3 sequence is 14 residues long. Germline CDR1 LGHNT, CDR2 FRNRAP. The V and J ends lost 3 bases and 7 bases, in that order; junction bases with no gene match: 3. This sequence originates from a human donor who received an intestinal transplant. The starting material was unstimulated CD4+ T cells sorted from spleen or lymph node cells, obtained before intestinal transplant. The chain combines TRBV12-5 with TRBJ1-6, with 7 nucleotides matching TRBD1. The CDR3 loop is CASGLGQENSPLHF. The CDR3 DNA sequence: TGTGCTAGTGGTTTAGGACAGGAGAATTCACCCCTCCACTTT.